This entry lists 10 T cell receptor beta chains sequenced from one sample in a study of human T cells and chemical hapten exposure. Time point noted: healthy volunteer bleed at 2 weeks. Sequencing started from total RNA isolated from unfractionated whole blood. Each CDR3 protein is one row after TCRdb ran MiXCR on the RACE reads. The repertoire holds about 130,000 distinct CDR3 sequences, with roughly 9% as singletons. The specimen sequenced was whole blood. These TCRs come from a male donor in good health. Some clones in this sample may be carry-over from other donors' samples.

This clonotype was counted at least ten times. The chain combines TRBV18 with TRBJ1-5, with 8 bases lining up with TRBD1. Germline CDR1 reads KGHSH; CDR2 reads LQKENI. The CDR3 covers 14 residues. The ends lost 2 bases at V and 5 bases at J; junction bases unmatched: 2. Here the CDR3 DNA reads TGTGCCAGCTCACCAGGACAGGGAGATCAGCCCCAGCATTTT. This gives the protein CASSPGQGDQPQHF.

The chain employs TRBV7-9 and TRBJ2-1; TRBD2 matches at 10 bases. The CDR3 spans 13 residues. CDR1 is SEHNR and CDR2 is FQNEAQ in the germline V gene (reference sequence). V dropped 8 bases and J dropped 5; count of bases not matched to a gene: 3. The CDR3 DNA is TGTGCCAGCGGGACTAGCGTCGACAATGAGCAGTTCTTC. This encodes CASGTSVDNEQFF.

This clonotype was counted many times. Here the CDR3 reads CASSLVPGSSYEQYF. The CDR3 DNA reads as TGTGCCAGCAGCTTAGTGCCGGGGAGCTCCTACGAGCAGTACTTC. The chain employs TRBV7-2 and TRBJ2-7, with D possibly being TRBD2 (5 bases). This CDR3 has 15 residues. Germline assignment: CDR1 SGHTA and CDR2 FQGNSA. V was cut by 1 base and J by 0 bases, with 10 bases left in between.

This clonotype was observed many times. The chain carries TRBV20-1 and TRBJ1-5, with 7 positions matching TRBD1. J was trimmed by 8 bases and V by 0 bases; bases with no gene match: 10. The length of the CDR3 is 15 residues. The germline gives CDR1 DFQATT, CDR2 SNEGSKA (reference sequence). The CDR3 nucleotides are TGCAGTGCTAGAGATCAATTAACAGGGGCAAAGCCCCAGCATTTT. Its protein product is CSARDQLTGAKPQHF.

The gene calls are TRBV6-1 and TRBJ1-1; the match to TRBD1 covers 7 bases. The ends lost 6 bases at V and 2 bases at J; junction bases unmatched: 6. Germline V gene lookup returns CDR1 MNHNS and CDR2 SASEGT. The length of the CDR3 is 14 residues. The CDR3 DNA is TGTGCCAGCAGGGGTGGGACAGACAACACTGAAGCTTTCTTT. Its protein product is CASRGGTDNTEAFF.

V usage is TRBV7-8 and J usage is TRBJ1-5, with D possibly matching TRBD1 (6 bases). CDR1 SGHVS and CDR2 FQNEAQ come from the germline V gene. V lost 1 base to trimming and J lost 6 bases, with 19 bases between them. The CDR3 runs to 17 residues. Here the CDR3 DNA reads TGTGCCAGCAGCTTAGAGGCCCCACACAGGGCCGGTCAGCCCCAGCATTTT. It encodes CASSLEAPHRAGQPQHF.

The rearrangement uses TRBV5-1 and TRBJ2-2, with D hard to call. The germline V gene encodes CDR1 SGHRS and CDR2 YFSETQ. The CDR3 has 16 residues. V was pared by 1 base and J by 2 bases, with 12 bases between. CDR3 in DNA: TGCGCCAGCAGCTTGTCGGCGGTAACTAACACCGGGGAGCTGTTTTTT. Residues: CASSLSAVTNTGELFF.

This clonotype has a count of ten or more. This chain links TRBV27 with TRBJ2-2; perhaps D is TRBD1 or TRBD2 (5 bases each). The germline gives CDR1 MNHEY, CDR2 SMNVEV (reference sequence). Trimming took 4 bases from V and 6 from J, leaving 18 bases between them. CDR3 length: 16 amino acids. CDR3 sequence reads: CASSSGTDLGAGELFF. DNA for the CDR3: TGTGCCAGCAGTTCCGGGACGGACCTAGGGGCCGGGGAGCTGTTTTTT.

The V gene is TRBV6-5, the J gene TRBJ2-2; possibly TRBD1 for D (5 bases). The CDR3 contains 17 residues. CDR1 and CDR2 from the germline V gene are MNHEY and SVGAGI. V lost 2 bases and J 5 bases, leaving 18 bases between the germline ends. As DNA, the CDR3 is TGTGCCAGCAGTTACGAGCGTTTCAGGGTTTCTACCGGGGAGCTGTTTTTT. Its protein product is CASSYERFRVSTGELFF.

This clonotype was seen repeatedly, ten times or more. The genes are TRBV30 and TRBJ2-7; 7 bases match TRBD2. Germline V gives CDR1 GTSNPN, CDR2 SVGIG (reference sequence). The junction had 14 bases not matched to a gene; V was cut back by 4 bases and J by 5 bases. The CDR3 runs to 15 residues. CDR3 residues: CAWNPGGTANNEQYF. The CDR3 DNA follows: TGTGCCTGGAATCCCGGGGGGACTGCTAACAACGAGCAGTACTTC.